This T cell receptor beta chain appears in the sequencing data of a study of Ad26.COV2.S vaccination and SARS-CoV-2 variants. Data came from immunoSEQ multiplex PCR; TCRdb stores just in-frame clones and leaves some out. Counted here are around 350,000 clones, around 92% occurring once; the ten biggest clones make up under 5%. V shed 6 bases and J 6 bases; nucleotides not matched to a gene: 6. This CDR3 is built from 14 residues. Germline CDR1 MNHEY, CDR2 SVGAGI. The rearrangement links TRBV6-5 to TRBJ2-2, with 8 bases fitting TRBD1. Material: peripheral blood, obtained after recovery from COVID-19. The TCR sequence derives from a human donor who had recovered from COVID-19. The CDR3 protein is CASRFSGGSGELFF. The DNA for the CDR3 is TGTGCCAGCAGATTCTCAGGGGGCTCCGGGGAGCTGTTTTTT.